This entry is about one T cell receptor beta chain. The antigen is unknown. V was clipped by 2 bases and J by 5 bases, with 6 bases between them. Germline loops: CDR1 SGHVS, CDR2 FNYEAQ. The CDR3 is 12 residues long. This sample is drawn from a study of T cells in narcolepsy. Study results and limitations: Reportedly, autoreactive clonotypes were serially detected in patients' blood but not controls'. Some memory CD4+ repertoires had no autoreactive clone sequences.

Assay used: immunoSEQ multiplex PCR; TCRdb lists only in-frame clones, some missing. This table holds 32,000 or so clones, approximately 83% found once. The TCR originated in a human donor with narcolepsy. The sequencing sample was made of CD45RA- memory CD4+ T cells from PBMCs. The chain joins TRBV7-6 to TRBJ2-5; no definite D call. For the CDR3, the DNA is TGTGCCAGCAGCTTACTGGAGGAGACCCAGTACTTC. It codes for CASSLLEETQYF.